This record covers a single T cell receptor beta chain. The antigen is unknown. Only in-frame clones appear in the TCRdb table, and some are missing; sequencing was by immunoSEQ multiplex PCR. The data hold about 94,000 clones, with around 85% observed a single time. CDR1 LNHDA and CDR2 SQIVND come from the germline V gene (reference sequence). The trim removed 5 bases at V and 3 bases at J, leaving 7 bases unmatched. The length of the CDR3 is 15 residues. The sample comes from a study of T cell responses to AZD1222 COVID-19 vaccine. Broader study findings: Sampling that yielded the repertoires occurred only after the peak T cell response. A reported finding is that nearly half of spike-specific TCRs target unmutated variant regions.

The TCR originated in an adult who received the AZD1222 COVID-19 vaccine. Sequenced here: peripheral blood, sampled 28 days after the second AZD1222 dose. V gene TRBV19 combines with J gene TRBJ1-3, with 7 positions matching TRBD1. The CDR3: CASSSTGLDGNTIYF. DNA of the CDR3: TGTGCCAGTAGTTCGACAGGGTTAGATGGAAACACCATATATTTT.